What follows are 24 T cell receptor beta chains derived from one specimen sequenced in a study of human T cells and chemical hapten exposure (dated by TCRdb to the early 2020s). Reading the label with the study, this specimen's time point is: patch test 2, 6 weeks after DPC sensitization. Explained via the paper, the treatment or condition label denotes: therapeutic diphenylcyclopropenone sensitization with weekly scalp DPC. The receptor library was made with RACE. Sequencing instrument: NextSeq 500. TCRdb handled the public reads itself, with Q25 trimming in fastp and clone calling in MiXCR, and kept productive beta chains. CDR3 protein duplicates are merged, each entry listing the most common genes and DNA. In all, the sample holds a few hundred thousand distinct CDR3 sequences, and around 6% of those were seen once. About 5.6% of the sample is in the top ten clones. The sequences come from whole blood, collected in connection with sensitization to the hapten diphenylcyclopropenone (DPC). Source of these receptors: a young woman with alopecia areata. Some clones in this sample may be carry-over from other donors' samples.

This clonotype showed up just a few times. The CDR3 carries no conserved terminal phenylalanine or tryptophan, so it likely arises from a read error. It is unclear where the CDR3 begins or ends on the DNA, so no DNA is shown, and the CDR3 is as TCRdb lists it. This chain uses TRBV15 with TRBJ2-1; the table assigns TRBD1, which was not confirmed against the DNA. The length of the CDR3 is 12 amino acids, counting both ends. Germline V gene data show CDR1 as LNHNV and CDR2 as YYDKDF (reference sequence). CDR3 in amino acids: CATSRDRGWIHL.

This clonotype turned up a few times. This chain connects TRBV3-1 to TRBJ2-1, with TRBD1 matching over 8 bases. Trimming removed 5 bases from V and 5 bases from J; junction bases left unmatched: 8. In germline, CDR1 is LGHDT, CDR2 YNNKEL (reference sequence). The CDR3 spans 15 residues. CDR3 in amino acids: CASSSGQGPDNEQFF. Written as DNA, the CDR3 is TGTGCCAGCAGCTCCGGACAGGGACCCGACAATGAGCAGTTCTTC.

J is TRBJ2-1 and V is TRBV20-1; D may correspond to TRBD1 or TRBD2 (6 bases each). CDR1 and CDR2 from the germline V gene are DFQATT and SNEGSKA (reference sequence). The V end lost 6 bases, the J end lost 0 bases, and 15 bases lay between the germline ends. The CDR3 totals 15 residues. The CDR3 DNA follows: TGCAGTGCCCCCCGAGGGGGGAACTCCTACAATGAGCAGTTCTTC. Translation gives CSAPRGGNSYNEQFF.

There are a few counts of this clonotype. CDR3 nucleotides: TGTGCCACCTCCAGGGGGCACTTCAACGAGCAGTACTTC. Amino acid sequence: CATSRGHFNEQYF. The chain has TRBV27 and TRBJ2-7; TRBD1 matches 8 bases. V lost 10 bases to trimming and J lost 5 bases; unmatched junction nucleotides: 10. There are 13 residues in the CDR3. Germline V CDR1 and CDR2: MNHEY, SMNVEV (reference sequence).

This rearrangement joins TRBV20-1 to TRBJ1-3; 8 nucleotides agree with TRBD1. The CDR3 sequence is 13 residues long. V was pared by 6 bases and J by 7 bases, with 8 bases of the junction left unmatched. Looked up from germline, CDR1 is DFQATT and CDR2 is SNEGSKA (reference sequence). CDR3 coding DNA: TGCAGTGCGACATATGGACAGGGTAACACCATATATTTT. Translation gives CSATYGQGNTIYF.

This clonotype was detected many times. The chain has TRBV5-5 and TRBJ1-5; a weak D match, TRBD1 (6 bases). Trimming took off 0 bases at V and 3 bases at J, with 16 bases between the two ends. CDR3 size: 17 residues. The germline CDR1 and CDR2 sequences are SGHKS and YYEKEE (reference sequence). The CDR3 sequence is CASSLEATGTFNQPQHF. CDR3 nucleotide sequence: TGTGCCAGCAGCTTGGAGGCCACAGGGACCTTCAATCAGCCCCAGCATTTT.

The table lists this clonotype with many counts. The chain has TRBV29-1 and TRBJ2-2; unclear D gene. This CDR3 is 13 amino acids long. V lost 2 bases to trimming and J lost 4 bases, with 8 bases between them. The germline V gene encodes CDR1 SQVTM and CDR2 ANQGSEA. Here the CDR3 reads CSVESSRTGELFF. CDR3 nucleotides: TGCAGCGTTGAATCGTCTCGCACCGGGGAGCTGTTTTTT.

The gene calls are TRBV12-3 or TRBV12-4 and TRBJ1-3; D is ambiguous. CDR3 size: 11 residues. The V end was cut by 3 bases, the J end by 8 bases, with 5 bases between. In nucleotides, the CDR3 is TGTGCCAGCAGTTTGGAGTACACCATATATTTT. Translating gives CASSLEYTIYF.

This clonotype was found many times. This chain connects TRBV6-5 to TRBJ1-5; possibly TRBD1 for D (6 bases). The CDR3 sequence is 15 residues long. CDR1 is MNHEY and CDR2 is SVGAGI in the germline V gene. The ends were cut back, 2 bases at V and 0 bases at J, with 8 bases in the middle. The CDR3 loop reads CASSYRGDSNQPQHF. DNA of the CDR3: TGTGCCAGCAGTTACAGGGGGGATAGCAATCAGCCCCAGCATTTT.

This clonotype was counted many times. This chain uses TRBV24-1 with TRBJ1-2; no clear D gene. Germline V gives CDR1 KGHDR, CDR2 SFDVKD. V was shortened by 0 bases and J by 5 bases, with 6 bases between the two germline ends. The CDR3 loop spans 13 amino acids. This CDR3 reads CATSDLLGYGYTF. CDR3 nucleotides: TGTGCCACCAGTGATTTGCTGGGGTATGGCTACACCTTC.

The chain is built from TRBV6-5 and TRBJ1-2; D possibly corresponds to TRBD1 (5 bases). This CDR3 has 15 amino acids. In germline, CDR1 is MNHEY, CDR2 SVGAGI. V was cut by 8 bases and J by 2 bases, with 18 bases left in between. The DNA of the CDR3 is TGTGCCAGCGGGAATCGGGGGAAAGGAAACTATGGCTACACCTTC. Protein product: CASGNRGKGNYGYTF.

This clonotype was counted at least ten times. The J gene is TRBJ1-1, the V gene TRBV7-2, with D perhaps matching TRBD1 (6 bases). CDR1 is SGHTA, CDR2 FQGNSA, per germline. The ends were cut back, 1 base at V and 9 bases at J, with 21 bases in the middle. There are 16 residues in the CDR3. CDR3 coding DNA: TGTGCCAGCAGCTTAGGAGGCCAGGGGCTGGGTGATAAAGCTTTCTTT. This encodes CASSLGGQGLGDKAFF. Complete variable domain (other parts from reference TRBV7-2 and TRBJ1-1): GAGVSQSPSNKVTEKGKDVELRCDPISGHTALYWYRQSLGQGLEFLIYFQGNSAPDKSGLPSDRFSAERTGGSVSTLTIQRTQQEDSAVYLCASSLGGQGLGDKAFFGQGTRLTVV.

This clonotype showed up many times. This chain joins TRBV7-2 and TRBJ2-3; 12 bases agree with TRBD2. The CDR3 contains 15 residues. The germline gives CDR1 SGHTA, CDR2 FQGNSA. With V trimmed by 6 bases and J by 2 bases, 3 bases remained unmatched. The CDR3 sequence: CASSRLAGVTDTQYF. CDR3 nucleotides: TGTGCCAGCAGTAGACTAGCGGGGGTCACAGATACGCAGTATTTT.

This clonotype was counted between two and nine times. The chain carries TRBV12-3 or TRBV12-4 and TRBJ1-1, with a weak D call TRBD1 (5 bases). CDR3 length: 14 amino acids. V lost 2 bases and J 5 bases, leaving 12 bases between the germline ends. The CDR3 is CASSLLRGYTEAFF. The CDR3 nucleotides are TGTGCCAGCAGTTTACTAAGGGGCTATACTGAAGCTTTCTTT.

This clonotype was detected many times. V and J are TRBV12-3 or TRBV12-4 and TRBJ1-2; D is unresolved. This CDR3 contains 13 residues. Deletions cut 5 bases from V and 2 bases from J, with 9 bases between. The CDR3 DNA reads TGTGCCAGCAGTCCCGTCCCAAACTATGGCTACACCTTC. It specifies CASSPVPNYGYTF.

This clonotype was observed a handful of times. The CDR3 region is CASSAQPGSGSPLHF. The CDR3 DNA reads TGTGCCAGCAGCGCCCAACCAGGGTCCGGATCACCCCTCCACTTT. V is TRBV7-9 and J is TRBJ1-6; tentative D call: TRBD1 (5 bases). Looked up from germline, CDR1 is SEHNR and CDR2 is FQNEAQ (reference sequence). The CDR3 runs 15 residues. Trimming removed 5 bases from V and 10 bases from J, with 18 bases in between.

The chain joins TRBV6-5 to TRBJ1-2; no clear D gene. The CDR3 has 11 residues. Trimming took off 6 bases at V and 3 bases at J, with 5 bases between the two ends. Germline CDR1 and CDR2: MNHEY and SVGAGI. CDR3 in amino acids: CASRDDYGYTF. The CDR3 bases are TGTGCCAGCAGGGATGACTATGGCTACACCTTC.

This clonotype occurred a few times. The V call is TRBV7-2, the J call TRBJ1-4, with TRBD1 matching 9 bases. Germline lookup yields CDR1 SGHTA and CDR2 FQGNSA. V dropped 5 bases and J dropped 11; count of bases not matched to a gene: 12. The CDR3 is 15 residues long. The CDR3, as DNA: TGTGCCAGCAGCGTGGACAGGGGCGGCGGGGGGAAACTGTTTTTT. It yields the protein CASSVDRGGGGKLFF. The whole variable domain, filled in from reference TRBV7-2 and TRBJ1-4, reads GAGVSQSPSNKVTEKGKDVELRCDPISGHTALYWYRQSLGQGLEFLIYFQGNSAPDKSGLPSDRFSAERTGGSVSTLTIQRTQQEDSAVYLCASSVDRGGGGKLFFGSGTQLSVL.

This clonotype was observed many times. The chain uses TRBV18 and TRBJ1-1; 7 bases line up with TRBD1. The ends lost 4 bases at V and 5 bases at J; junction bases unmatched: 7. This CDR3 is 14 amino acids long. CDR1 KGHSH and CDR2 LQKENI come from the germline V gene. The DNA for the CDR3 is TGTGCCAGCTCACTGGAGACAGGGAGTACTGAAGCTTTCTTT. Amino acids: CASSLETGSTEAFF.

Ten or more counts support this clonotype. The chain combines TRBV20-1 with TRBJ2-3, with 11 bases identical to TRBD2. Germline CDR1 reads DFQATT; CDR2 reads SNEGSKA (reference sequence). Trimming cost V 4 bases and J 0 bases; bases outside gene matches: 6. There are 16 residues in the CDR3. CDR3: CSATIAGGPSTDTQYF. The CDR3 coding sequence is TGCAGTGCTACGATAGCGGGGGGGCCGAGCACAGATACGCAGTATTTT.

Of note for this clonotype: One end of the junction varies from germline; a read error may be responsible. The chain uses TRBV6-5 and TRBJ2-3, with a weak D call TRBD1 (5 bases). Germline-derived CDR1 and CDR2 are MNHEY and SVGAGI. This CDR3 is 16 amino acids long. CDR3 loop: CASSPRAYLDTVTQYF. DNA for the CDR3: TGTGCCAGCAGCCCAAGGGCGTATTTGGACACAGTTACGCAGTATTTT.

This chain links TRBV5-4 with TRBJ1-6, with a weak D call TRBD1 (5 bases). CDR1 is SGHNT, CDR2 YYREEE, per germline (reference sequence). Trimming cost V 0 bases and J 7 bases, with 14 bases left between them. The CDR3 is 16 amino acids. CDR3: CASSLGGDSLNSPLHF. The CDR3 region has the DNA TGTGCCAGCAGCTTGGGGGGTGACAGTTTAAATTCACCCCTCCACTTT.

Details on this clonotype: A read error may produce the germline difference seen at one junction end. V usage is TRBV5-6 and J usage is TRBJ1-1; D remains unclear. CDR3 length equals 13 residues. Germline loops: CDR1 SGHDT, CDR2 YYEEEE. The CDR3 reads CASSLAGFRFQIF. In DNA, the CDR3 is TGTGCCAGCAGCTTGGCGGGTTTCAGGTTTCAGATCTTT.

This clonotype was seen a handful of times. The V gene is TRBV27, the J gene TRBJ1-4; tentative D call: TRBD1 (6 bases). The V end was cut by 2 bases, the J end by 7 bases, with 11 bases between. The germline V gene encodes CDR1 MNHEY and CDR2 SMNVEV (reference sequence). The CDR3 runs 14 residues. The CDR3 protein is CASSLTGSAEKLFF. CDR3 in DNA: TGTGCCAGCAGTTTAACAGGGAGCGCTGAAAAACTGTTTTTT.